Shown below are 8 T cell receptor beta chains from a single sample sequenced in a study of vaccination effects on CD4 cells after COVID-19. Clones were sequenced by immunoSEQ multiplex PCR, and TCRdb holds only the in-frame ones, with some missing. The repertoire holds 20,000 to 25,000 clones, about 75% seen once, with roughly 19% in the top ten. The antigens of these receptors remain unknown. Antigen-specific CD4+ T cells were first expanded with viral peptide pools by the ViraFEST assay and only then sequenced. Investigators separated out CD4+ T cells once around 11 days of culture had passed. Nucleocapsid antibodies were negative in the vaccine recipients, who had never had SARS-CoV-2 infection. The sequences come from CD4+ T cells from PBMCs cultured with HCoV-NL63 spike peptides, collected before COVID-19 vaccination. The origin of the receptors is a human donor who received a COVID-19 vaccine.

The chain couples TRBV5-4 to TRBJ2-7; 8 positions agree with TRBD1. V was clipped by 2 bases and J by 6 bases; unmatched bases: 7. The CDR3 runs 14 residues. Germline lookup yields CDR1 SGHNT and CDR2 YYREEE (reference sequence). CDR3 in amino acids: CASSFGDRRGEQYF. CDR3 DNA sequence: TGTGCCAGCAGCTTCGGGGACAGGCGAGGCGAGCAGTACTTC.

This clone has a handful of counts. The rearrangement links TRBV18 to TRBJ1-5; TRBD1 aligns across 8 bases. Germline V lookup: CDR1 KGHSH, CDR2 LQKENI. V lost 5 bases and J lost 3; bases outside the gene matches: 3. CDR3 length: 14 residues. The CDR3 DNA reads TGTGCCAGCTCAGGACAGGGAACCAATCAGCCCCAGCATTTT. Translated, it gives CASSGQGTNQPQHF.

The chain is built from TRBV12-3 or TRBV12-4 and TRBJ1-5; perhaps TRBD1 as D (6 bases). This CDR3 spans 13 amino acids. The V gene lost 6 bases and the J gene lost 7 bases, with 13 bases spanning the gap. CDR3 loop: CASSLGGRQPQHF. The CDR3 DNA is TGTGCCAGCAGCCTTGGGGGGCGACAGCCCCAGCATTTT.

The chain uses TRBV28 and TRBJ2-5; the D gene is possibly TRBD2 (7 bases). This CDR3 region has 15 residues. V was pared by 3 bases and J by 2 bases, with 13 bases between. Germline values: CDR1 MDHEN, CDR2 SYDVKM. The DNA of the CDR3 is TGTGCCAGCAGTTTGGGAGGGGGGGGTCAAGAGACCCAGTACTTC. This encodes CASSLGGGGQETQYF.

This clone came up a few times. The chain is built from TRBV5-4 and TRBJ2-2, with 7 bases that match TRBD2. Germline CDR1 and CDR2: SGHNT and YYREEE (reference sequence). V gave up 4 bases and J gave up 3 bases; unmatched junction bases: 9. The CDR3 totals 16 residues. The CDR3, as DNA: TGTGCCAGCAGCCCCCCGGGGGAGGGGCACACCGGGGAGCTGTTTTTT. Its protein product is CASSPPGEGHTGELFF. The full variable domain, rest sourced from reference TRBV5-4 and TRBJ2-2, is ETGVTQSPTHLIKTRGQQVTLRCSSQSGHNTVSWYQQALGQGPQFIFQYYREEENGRGNFPPRFSGLQFPNYSSELNVNALELDDSALYLCASSPPGEGHTGELFFGEGSRLTVL.

V gene TRBV5-1 combines with J gene TRBJ2-2; 8 nucleotides match TRBD1. The J segment lost 5 bases and the V segment lost 3 bases, leaving 6 bases of the junction unmatched. This CDR3 has 15 residues. In germline, CDR1 is SGHRS, CDR2 YFSETQ. CDR3: CASSSGGFETGELFF. The CDR3 region has the DNA TGCGCCAGCAGCTCAGGGGGCTTCGAAACCGGGGAGCTGTTTTTT.

The rearrangement uses TRBV25-1 and TRBJ2-7; maybe TRBD1 (5 bases). Germline V gene lookup returns CDR1 MGHDK and CDR2 SYGVNS. V lost 1 base and J 2 bases, leaving 18 bases between the germline ends. The CDR3 runs to 17 residues. In DNA, the CDR3 is TGTGCCAGCAGTGAATTAACCGTTAAGGGGCTAACCTACGAGCAGTACTTC. It is translated as CASSELTVKGLTYEQYF.

The gene calls are TRBV27 and TRBJ1-2; D is uncertain. This CDR3 spans 11 amino acids. V lost 5 bases and J 4 bases, leaving 5 bases between the germline ends. Germline CDR1 is MNHEY and CDR2 is SMNVEV (reference sequence). Here the CDR3 reads CASSLRYGYTF. DNA for the CDR3: TGTGCCAGCAGTCTACGCTATGGCTACACCTTC.